In its sample, the clone carrying this T cell receptor beta chain was seen a few times. What it binds is not known. This specimen comes from a study of CD8 T cells in ankylosing spondylitis. Study-level results: Typical of ankylosing spondylitis blood, it appeared, was a TCR beta motif of eight highly homologous variants.

With molecular barcodes, quantitative 5'-RACE was used to make the TCR beta libraries. MiXCR, run by TCRdb on the 5' RACE reads, gives a single entry per CDR3 protein. The sample carries 350,000 to 450,000 distinct CDR3 sequences, about 24% recorded once. Per the germline V gene, CDR1 is DFQATT and CDR2 is SNEGSKA (reference sequence). V dropped 0 bases and J dropped 4 bases, with 17 bases sitting between them. The CDR3 is 16 amino acids. This clonotype was sampled from a male donor with ankylosing spondylitis. The rearrangement uses TRBV20-1 and TRBJ2-3, with a weak D call TRBD2 (6 bases). Sequencing was performed on blood, either unsorted or a sorted T cell fraction (not recorded which). This chain's CDR3 is CSARDAASLAADTQYF. CDR3 in DNA: TGCAGTGCTAGAGATGCCGCCTCACTAGCCGCAGATACGCAGTATTTT.